This TCR beta chain was captured by sequencing in a study of shared clonotypes between healthy human individuals. Notes on the study in general: A limitation of the genetic and exposure-history diversity represented arose from few donors.

In regard to this clone: Antigen specificity is unknown.

Repertoires were generated with immunoSEQ multiplex PCR, while TCRdb's copy carries only in-frame clones and drops some. The sample includes 400,000 to 500,000 clones, less than 80% of them seen just once. The CDR3 covers 15 residues. Trimming cost V 0 bases and J 2 bases; bases outside gene matches: 1. Germline V gives CDR1 LNHNV, CDR2 YYDKDF (reference sequence). This chain uses TRBV15 with TRBJ1-2; 9 bases agree with TRBD1. This TCR was recovered from a woman aged 40-49 years in good health. Some clones in this sample may be carry-over from other donors' samples. The sample comprised PBMCs. CDR3 sequence (DNA): TGTGCCACCAGCAGAGACGGGACAGGGAACTATGGCTACACCTTC. Its protein is CATSRDGTGNYGYTF.